A selection of T cell receptor beta chains follows, all from one sample in a study of neurological immune-mediated disorders. A single record per CDR3 protein comes from TCRdb applying MiXCR to the 5' RACE reads. The sample includes about 70,000 distinct CDR3 sequences, roughly 4.9% seen only once; the top ten take 2% to 2.5%. Sequencing used PBMCs. The receptors shown here come from a woman in her seventies with multiple sclerosis. The CDR3 runs from the conserved cysteine through the conserved F or W. D genes are given only for firm matches. The listing skips clone size in some rows; elsewhere it reads once, few, many or a size class.

v_call	d_call	clone_size	j_call	cdr3_nt	cdr3_aa
TRBV15	TRBD2	many	TRBJ2-1	TGTGCCACCAGCGGTACTAGCGGGAGCTATGAGCAGTTCTTC	CATSGTSGSYEQFF
TRBV7-6	NA	many	TRBJ2-5	TGTGCCAGCAGCGCAGCGGCACAAGAGACCCAGTACTTC	CASSAAAQETQYF
TRBV6-2/TRBV6-3	NA	many	TRBJ1-5	TGTGCCAGCAGTTACCCGACCGCAGGACAGAAGTTTTCCAATCAGCCCCAGCATTTT	CASSYPTAGQKFSNQPQHF
TRBV7-2	NA	many	TRBJ2-1	TGTGCCAGCAACCTCGGGGGATCCTACAATGAGCAGTTCTTC	CASNLGGSYNEQFF
TRBV27	NA	many	TRBJ1-2	TGTGCCAGCATGGGTGGCGACTATGGCTACACCTTC	CASMGGDYGYTF
TRBV12-3/TRBV12-4	NA	many	TRBJ2-1	TGTGCCAGCAGGGATGTCAATGAGCAGTTCTTC	CASRDVNEQFF
TRBV20-1	NA	many	TRBJ2-1	TGCAGTGCTAGAGTAGGGGGGAACTACAATGAGCAGTTCTTC	CSARVGGNYNEQFF
TRBV20-1	NA	NA	TRBJ2-1	TGCAGTGCTGGCGACAGGATCAATGAGCAGTTCTTC	CSAGDRINEQFF
TRBV3-1	TRBD2	many	TRBJ2-1	TGTGCCAGCAGCCAACAACTAGCGGGAGGATACAATGAGCAGTTCTTC	CASSQQLAGGYNEQFF
TRBV7-9	TRBD2	many	TRBJ2-2	TGTGCCAGCAGCCCCCGGCTAGCGGGGGCACGCACCGGGGAGCTGTTTTTT	CASSPRLAGARTGELFF
TRBV20-1	NA	many	TRBJ1-5	TGCAGTGCTAGTTACACCACGGCTCAGCCCCAGCATTTT	CSASYTTAQPQHF
TRBV7-8	NA	many	TRBJ2-3	TGTGCCAGCAGCCCCCGGAAGGGTGACCAGGATACGCAGTATTTT	CASSPRKGDQDTQYF
TRBV18	TRBD2	many	TRBJ2-4	TGTGCCAGCTCACCGTTCTCTAGCGGGGCTTACAAAAACATTCAGTACTTC	CASSPFSSGAYKNIQYF
TRBV20-1	TRBD1	many	TRBJ2-5	TGCAGTGCTAGAAACAGGGGTCATCTTGAGACCCAGTACTTC	CSARNRGHLETQYF
TRBV3-1	NA	many	TRBJ1-1	TGTGCCAGCAGCCAAGAAGGATTTCCATCCCGACAGTCTGAAGCTTTCTTT	CASSQEGFPSRQSEAFF
TRBV14	TRBD2	many	TRBJ2-1	TGTGCCAGCAGCCGCCTAGCGGGACCCTACAATGAGCAGTTCTTC	CASSRLAGPYNEQFF
TRBV5-6	TRBD2	few	TRBJ2-1	TGTGCCAGCAGCTCGGGACTAGTCAGGGATGAGCAGTTCTTC	CASSSGLVRDEQFF